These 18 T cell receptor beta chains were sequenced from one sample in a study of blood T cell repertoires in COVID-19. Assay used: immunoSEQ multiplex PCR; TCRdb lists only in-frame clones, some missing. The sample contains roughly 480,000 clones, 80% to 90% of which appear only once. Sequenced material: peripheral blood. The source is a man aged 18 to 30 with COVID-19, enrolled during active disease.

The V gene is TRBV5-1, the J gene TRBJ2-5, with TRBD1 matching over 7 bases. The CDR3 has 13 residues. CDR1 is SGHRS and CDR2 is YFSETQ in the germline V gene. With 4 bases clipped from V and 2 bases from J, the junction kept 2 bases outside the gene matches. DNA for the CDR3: TGCGCCAGCAGCGACAGGGCACAAGAGACCCAGTACTTC. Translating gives CASSDRAQETQYF.

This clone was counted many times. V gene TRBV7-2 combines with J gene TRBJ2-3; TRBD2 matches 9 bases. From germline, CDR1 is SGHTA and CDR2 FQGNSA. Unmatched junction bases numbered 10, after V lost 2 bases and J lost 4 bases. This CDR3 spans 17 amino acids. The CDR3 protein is CASSLSTWTSDPDTQYF. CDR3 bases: TGTGCCAGCAGCTTATCCACTTGGACTAGCGATCCAGATACGCAGTATTTT.

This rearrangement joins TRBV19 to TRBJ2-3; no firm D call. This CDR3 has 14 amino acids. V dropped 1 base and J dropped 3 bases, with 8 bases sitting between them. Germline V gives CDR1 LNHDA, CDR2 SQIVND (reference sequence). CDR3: CASSIGAPTDTQYF. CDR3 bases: TGTGCCAGTAGTATAGGCGCCCCAACAGATACGCAGTATTTT.

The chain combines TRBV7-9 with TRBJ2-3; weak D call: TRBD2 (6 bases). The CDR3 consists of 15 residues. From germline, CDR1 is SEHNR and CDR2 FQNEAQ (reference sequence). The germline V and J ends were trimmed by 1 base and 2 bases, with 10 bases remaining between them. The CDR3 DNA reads TGTGCCAGCAGCTTAGTTGGCGGGACCACAGATACGCAGTATTTT. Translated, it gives CASSLVGGTTDTQYF.

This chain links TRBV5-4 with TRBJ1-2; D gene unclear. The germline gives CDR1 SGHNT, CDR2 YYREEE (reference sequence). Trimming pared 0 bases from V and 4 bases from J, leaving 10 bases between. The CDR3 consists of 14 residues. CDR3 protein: CASSLDATPYGYTF. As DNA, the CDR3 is TGTGCCAGCAGCTTGGATGCGACACCCTATGGCTACACCTTC.

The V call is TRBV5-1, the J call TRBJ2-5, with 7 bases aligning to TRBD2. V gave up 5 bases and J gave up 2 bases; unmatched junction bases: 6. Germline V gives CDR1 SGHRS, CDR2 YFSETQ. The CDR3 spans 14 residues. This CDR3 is CASRAQRGQETQYF. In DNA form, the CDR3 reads TGCGCCAGCAGGGCCCAGCGGGGACAAGAGACCCAGTACTTC.

The CDR3 nucleotides read TGCAGCGTTGTCTACCTAGCGGCCTTAACCTACAATGAGCAGTTCTTC. Protein product: CSVVYLAALTYNEQFF. J is TRBJ2-1 and V is TRBV29-1; 7 bases map to TRBD2. CDR1 is SQVTM, CDR2 ANQGSEA, per germline. The CDR3 runs 16 residues. V lost 4 bases to trimming and J lost 2 bases; unmatched junction nucleotides: 11.

The CDR3 sequence is CASSYSDRGYTF. The CDR3 coding sequence is TGTGCCAGCAGCTATTCGGACAGGGGCTACACCTTC. The genes are TRBV3-1 (or the pseudogene TRBV3-2) and TRBJ1-2; 7 bases agree with TRBD1. This CDR3 comprises 12 residues. Germline-derived CDR1 and CDR2 are LGHDT and YNNKEL (reference sequence). The trim removed 5 bases at V and 8 bases at J, leaving 5 bases unmatched.

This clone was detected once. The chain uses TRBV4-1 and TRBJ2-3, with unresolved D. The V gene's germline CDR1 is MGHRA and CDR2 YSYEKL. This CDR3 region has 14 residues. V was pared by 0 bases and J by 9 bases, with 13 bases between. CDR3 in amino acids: CASSQDPLVVTQYF. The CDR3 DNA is TGCGCCAGCAGCCAAGATCCCCTAGTTGTGACGCAGTATTTT.

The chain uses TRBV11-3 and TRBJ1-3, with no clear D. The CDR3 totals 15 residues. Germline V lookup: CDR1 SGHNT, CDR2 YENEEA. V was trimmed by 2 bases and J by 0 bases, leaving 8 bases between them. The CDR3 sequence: CASSLQVYSGNTIYF. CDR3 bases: TGTGCCAGCAGCTTACAGGTTTACTCTGGAAACACCATATATTTT.

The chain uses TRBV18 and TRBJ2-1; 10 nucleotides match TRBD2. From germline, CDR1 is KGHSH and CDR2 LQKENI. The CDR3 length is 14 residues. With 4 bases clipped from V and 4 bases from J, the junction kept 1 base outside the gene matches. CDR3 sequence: CASSLAGGYNEQFF. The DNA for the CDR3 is TGTGCCAGCTCACTAGCGGGGGGATACAATGAGCAGTTCTTC.

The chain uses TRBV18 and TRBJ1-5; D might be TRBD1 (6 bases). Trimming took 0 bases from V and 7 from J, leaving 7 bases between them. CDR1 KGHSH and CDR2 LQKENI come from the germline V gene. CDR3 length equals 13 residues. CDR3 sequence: CASSPPTGQPQHF. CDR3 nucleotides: TGTGCCAGCTCACCACCCACAGGGCAGCCCCAGCATTTT.

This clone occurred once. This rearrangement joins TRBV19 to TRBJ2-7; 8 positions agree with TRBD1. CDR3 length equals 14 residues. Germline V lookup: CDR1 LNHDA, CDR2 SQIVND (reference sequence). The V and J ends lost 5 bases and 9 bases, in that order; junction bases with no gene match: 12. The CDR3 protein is CASSEGTGYVGQYF. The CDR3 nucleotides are TGTGCCAGTAGTGAGGGGACAGGCTACGTTGGGCAGTACTTC.

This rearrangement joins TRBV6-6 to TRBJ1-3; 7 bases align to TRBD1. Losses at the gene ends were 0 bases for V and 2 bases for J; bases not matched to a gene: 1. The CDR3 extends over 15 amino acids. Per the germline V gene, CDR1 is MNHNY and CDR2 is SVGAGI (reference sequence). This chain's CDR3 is CASSYSTGTGNTIYF. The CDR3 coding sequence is TGTGCCAGCAGTTACTCGACAGGGACTGGAAACACCATATATTTT.

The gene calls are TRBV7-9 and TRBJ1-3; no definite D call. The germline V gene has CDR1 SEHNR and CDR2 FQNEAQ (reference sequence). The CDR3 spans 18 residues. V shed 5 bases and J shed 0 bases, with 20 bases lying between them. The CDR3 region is CASSPMARQSSSGNTIYF. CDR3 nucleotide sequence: TGTGCCAGCAGCCCCATGGCTAGGCAGTCAAGCTCTGGAAACACCATATATTTT.

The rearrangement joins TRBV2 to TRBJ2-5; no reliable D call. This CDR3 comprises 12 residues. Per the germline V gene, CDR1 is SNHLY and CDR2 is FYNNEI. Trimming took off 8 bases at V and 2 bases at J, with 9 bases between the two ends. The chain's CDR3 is CASRHQQETQYF. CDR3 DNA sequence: TGTGCCAGCCGACACCAACAAGAGACCCAGTACTTC.

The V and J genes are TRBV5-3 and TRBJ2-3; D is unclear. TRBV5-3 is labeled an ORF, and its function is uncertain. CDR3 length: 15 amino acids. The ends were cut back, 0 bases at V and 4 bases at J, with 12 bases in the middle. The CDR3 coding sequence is TGTGCCAGAAGCTTGGCTGGCCAGTCATCAGATACGCAGTATTTT. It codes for CARSLAGQSSDTQYF.

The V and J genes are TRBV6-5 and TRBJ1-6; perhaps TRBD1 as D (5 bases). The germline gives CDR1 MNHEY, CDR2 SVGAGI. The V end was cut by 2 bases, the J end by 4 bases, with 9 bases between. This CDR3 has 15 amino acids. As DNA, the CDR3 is TGTGCCAGCAGTTACGACAGCCGGTATAATTCACCCCTCCACTTT. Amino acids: CASSYDSRYNSPLHF.